This TCR beta chain was documented in a study of CD8 T cells in ankylosing spondylitis. Study findings and constraints: Disease-associated clones were reportedly significantly overrepresented in matched ankylosing spondylitis synovial fluid. In peripheral blood, disease-linked CD8+ clones occurred at relatively low frequencies.

V was shortened by 1 base and J by 14 bases, with 12 bases between the two germline ends. This CDR3 region has 11 residues. CDR1 DFQATT and CDR2 SNEGSKA come from the germline V gene (reference sequence). In the case of this clonotype: Its target is unknown.

Construction of TCR beta libraries was performed using quantitative 5'-RACE with molecular barcodes. From the 5' RACE reads, TCRdb called clonotypes with MiXCR, one entry per CDR3 protein. In the table there are around 150,000 distinct CDR3 sequences, around a tenth of which are singletons. The chain carries TRBV20-1 and TRBJ1-5, with a possible D match to TRBD1 (5 bases). The clonotype comes from a male donor with ankylosing spondylitis or in good health (not recorded which). Sample: blood, either unsorted or a sorted T cell fraction (not recorded which). CDR3 in amino acids: CSARGVRDEHF. CDR3 DNA sequence: TGCAGTGCTAGAGGTGTCCGGGACGAGCATTTT.